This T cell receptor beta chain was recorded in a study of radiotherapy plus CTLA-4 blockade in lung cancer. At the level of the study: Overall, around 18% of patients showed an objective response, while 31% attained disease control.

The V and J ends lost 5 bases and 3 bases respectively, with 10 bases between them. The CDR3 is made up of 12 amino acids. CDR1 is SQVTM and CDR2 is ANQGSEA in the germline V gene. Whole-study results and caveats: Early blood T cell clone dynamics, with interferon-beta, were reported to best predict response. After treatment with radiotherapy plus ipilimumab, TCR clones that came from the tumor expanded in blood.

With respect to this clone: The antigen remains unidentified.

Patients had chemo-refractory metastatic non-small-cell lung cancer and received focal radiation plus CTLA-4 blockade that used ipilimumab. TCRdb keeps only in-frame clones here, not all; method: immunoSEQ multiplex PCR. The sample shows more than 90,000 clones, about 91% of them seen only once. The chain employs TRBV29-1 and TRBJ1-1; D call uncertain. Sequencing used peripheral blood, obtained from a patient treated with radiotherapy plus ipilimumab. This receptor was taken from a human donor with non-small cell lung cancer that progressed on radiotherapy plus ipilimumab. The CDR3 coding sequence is TGCAGCGTTTTGATTGGGGACACTGAAGCTTTCTTT. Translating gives CSVLIGDTEAFF.